This T cell receptor beta chain was recorded in a study of tissue T cells after allogeneic stem cell transplantation. Across the whole study: Of the grafts for graft-versus-host disease patients, four were unmodified and three CD34-selected. Smaller viable blood or marrow samples skipped sorting for direct DNA extraction.

The repertoire was sequenced with immunoSEQ multiplex PCR; TCRdb's copy has only in-frame clones and lacks some. The sample lists approximately 690 clones; 51% were seen once. Comment on this clone: The junction does not match germline at one end; this may be a read error. Other DNA sequences from this sample encode an identical CDR3 as well.

The germline V gene has CDR1 SGHDT and CDR2 YYEEEE. The CDR3 loop spans 15 amino acids. Specimen: blood, collected at autopsy. The sequence derives from a male patient aged 60 or older with steroid-refractory graft-versus-host disease after an allogeneic stem cell transplant. Some of the T cells may derive from the graft donor. This chain connects TRBV5-6 to TRBJ2-5; 8 nucleotides match TRBD2. The CDR3 reads CARRLGAGGGETQYF. Written as DNA, the CDR3 is TGCGCCCGCCGCTTGGGGGCCGGGGGGGGCGAGACCCAGTACTTC. Full variable domain (missing parts from reference TRBV5-6 and TRBJ2-5): DAGVTQSPTHLIKTRGQQVTLRCSPKSGHDTVSWYQQALGQGPQFIFQYYEEEERQRGNFPDRFSGHQFPNYSSELNVNALLLGDSALYLCARRLGAGGGETQYFGPGTRLLVL.